One sample yielded the 22 T cell receptor beta chains listed below, sequenced in a study of blood T cell repertoires in COVID-19. Data came from immunoSEQ multiplex PCR; TCRdb stores just in-frame clones and leaves some out. The table records tens of thousands of clones, around 90% of them present only once. Input material: peripheral blood. Every receptor here comes from a human donor in a cohort sampled during active COVID-19.

This chain joins TRBV11-2 and TRBJ2-7; the match to TRBD2 covers 10 bases. Per the germline V gene, CDR1 is SGHAT and CDR2 is FQNNGV. Losses at the gene ends were 5 bases for V and 3 bases for J; bases not matched to a gene: 7. The CDR3 totals 15 residues. This CDR3 is CASSISGGVFYEQYF. As DNA, the CDR3 is TGTGCCAGCAGCATCAGCGGGGGGGTTTTCTACGAGCAGTACTTC.

The gene calls are TRBV30 and TRBJ1-1; D might be TRBD1 (5 bases). The CDR3 is 13 residues long. The germline CDR1 and CDR2 sequences are GTSNPN and SVGIG (reference sequence). Trimming stripped 3 bases from V and 0 bases from J, with 8 bases between. This CDR3 is CAWSGHMNTEAFF. The CDR3 nucleotides are TGTGCCTGGAGCGGACACATGAACACTGAAGCTTTCTTT.

This chain links TRBV27 with TRBJ1-2, with D uncertain. This CDR3 region has 17 residues. CDR1 and CDR2 (germline): MNHEY, SMNVEV (reference sequence). The ends were cut back, 6 bases at V and 5 bases at J, with 25 bases in the middle. CDR3 DNA: TGTGCCAGCAGAATAAGAGGTACGGGGAAGGATTCTTATGGCTACACCTTC. Translating it yields CASRIRGTGKDSYGYTF.

V and J are TRBV5-4 and TRBJ1-1; D might be TRBD1 (6 bases). CDR3 length: 16 residues. Trimming pared 4 bases from V and 4 bases from J, leaving 20 bases between. Germline V CDR1 and CDR2: SGHNT, YYREEE (reference sequence). CDR3 bases: TGTGCCAGCAGCATAGGATCTGGCAGGGGCTTCACTGAAGCTTTCTTT. It yields the protein CASSIGSGRGFTEAFF.

The chain joins TRBV18 to TRBJ2-7; 9 bases line up with TRBD1. The CDR3 has 14 amino acids. The V gene end was trimmed by 2 bases and the J gene end by 2 bases; junction bases not matched to a gene: 1. From germline, CDR1 is KGHSH and CDR2 LQKENI. This CDR3 reads CASSPGQGTYEQYF. In DNA form, the CDR3 reads TGTGCCAGCTCACCAGGACAGGGGACCTACGAGCAGTACTTC. Combining the CDR3 with reference TRBV18 and TRBJ2-7 gives the whole variable domain NAGVMQNPRHLVRRRGQEARLRCSPMKGHSHVYWYRQLPEEGLKFMVYLQKENIIDESGMPKERFSAEFPKEGPSILRIQQVVRGDSAAYFCASSPGQGTYEQYFGPGTRLTVT.

The V gene is TRBV10-2, the J gene TRBJ2-7; 11 nucleotides line up with TRBD1. Germline V gene lookup returns CDR1 WSHSY and CDR2 SAAADI. The CDR3 is 15 amino acids. V lost 2 bases to trimming and J lost 5 bases; unmatched junction nucleotides: 5. CDR3 sequence: CASSEGQGASNEQYF. The CDR3, as DNA: TGCGCCAGCAGTGAGGGACAGGGGGCGAGTAACGAGCAGTACTTC.

The V gene is TRBV15, the J gene TRBJ1-2; D may be TRBD1 (6 bases). The V end was cut by 5 bases, the J end by 2 bases, with 15 bases between. The germline V gene encodes CDR1 LNHNV and CDR2 YYDKDF (reference sequence). CDR3 length: 15 residues. The CDR3 region has the DNA TGTGCCACCAGCCCCAGGGGAAAACCAAACTATGGCTACACCTTC. Translating gives CATSPRGKPNYGYTF.

The chain employs TRBV13 and TRBJ2-7; 9 positions match TRBD1. Losses at the gene ends were 1 base for V and 1 base for J; bases not matched to a gene: 8. The CDR3 spans 17 residues. The germline gives CDR1 PRHDT, CDR2 FYEKMQ (reference sequence). The CDR3 loop is CASSLEGQGSTSYEQYF. CDR3 bases: TGTGCCAGCAGCTTAGAGGGACAGGGTAGTACATCCTACGAGCAGTACTTC. The full variable domain, in which reference TRBV13 and TRBJ2-7 provide the parts outside the CDR3, is AAGVIQSPRHLIKEKRETATLKCYPIPRHDTVYWYQQGPGQDPQFLISFYEKMQSDKGSIPDRFSAQQFSDYHSELNMSSLELGDSALYFCASSLEGQGSTSYEQYFGPGTRLTVT.

The chain links TRBV6-5 to TRBJ1-3; D is undetermined. This CDR3 has 15 residues. V was pared by 6 bases and J by 0 bases, with 12 bases between. In germline, CDR1 is MNHEY, CDR2 SVGAGI. The DNA of the CDR3 is TGTGCCAGCAGCAGCGGGCGGAGCTCTGGAAACACCATATATTTT. Its protein product is CASSSGRSSGNTIYF.

The chain combines TRBV9 with TRBJ2-7, with a tentative D call TRBD2 (7 bases). Germline V lookup: CDR1 SGDLS, CDR2 YYNGEE. V was clipped by 5 bases and J by 5 bases, with 14 bases between them. The CDR3 is 13 residues long. CDR3 DNA: TGTGCCAGCAGTAGGGGGGGCTTAGACGAGCAGTACTTC. Its protein is CASSRGGLDEQYF.

The rearrangement uses TRBV27 and TRBJ2-7, with 14 bases identical to TRBD2. The trim removed 3 bases at V and 2 bases at J, leaving 3 bases unmatched. Germline CDR1 reads MNHEY; CDR2 reads SMNVEV (reference sequence). CDR3 size: 16 residues. The CDR3 reads CASSLGTSGGTYEQYF. CDR3 DNA sequence: TGTGCCAGCAGTTTGGGGACTAGCGGGGGTACCTACGAGCAGTACTTC.

This chain links TRBV30 with TRBJ2-7; D is perhaps TRBD1 (6 bases). V lost 0 bases to trimming and J lost 3 bases, with 9 bases between them. Germline lookup yields CDR1 GTSNPN and CDR2 SVGIG (reference sequence). The length of the CDR3 is 13 residues. The CDR3 coding sequence is TGTGCCTGGAGTGTTGGCAGGGGCTACGAGCAGTACTTC. Its translation is CAWSVGRGYEQYF.

The chain combines TRBV7-2 with TRBJ2-5, with a possible D match to TRBD1 (8 bases). The CDR3 has 16 residues. Germline lookup yields CDR1 SGHTA and CDR2 FQGNSA. Trimming cost V 0 bases and J 5 bases, with 16 bases left between them. CDR3 DNA sequence: TGTGCCAGCAGCTTAGCCACACAGGGGGAGGGGGAGACCCAGTACTTC. Amino acids: CASSLATQGEGETQYF.

V usage is TRBV2 and J usage is TRBJ1-4, with D tentatively TRBD1 (6 bases). V gave up 5 bases and J gave up 8 bases, with 9 bases separating them. The germline V gene encodes CDR1 SNHLY and CDR2 FYNNEI. The CDR3 covers 12 residues. The CDR3 bases are TGTGCCAGCAGTCGTCAGGGGGAAAAACTGTTTTTT. Translated, it gives CASSRQGEKLFF.

V usage is TRBV7-9 and J usage is TRBJ1-6, with D perhaps matching TRBD1 (6 bases). Germline-derived CDR1 and CDR2 are SEHNR and FQNEAQ (reference sequence). The CDR3 is made up of 16 amino acids. Trimming removed 5 bases from V and 1 base from J, with 12 bases in between. The CDR3 here is CASSPIGQSYNSPLHF. The CDR3 bases are TGTGCCAGCAGCCCAATCGGACAGTCCTATAATTCACCCCTCCACTTT. Drawing the rest from reference TRBV7-9 and TRBJ1-6, the complete variable domain is DTGVSQNPRHKITKRGQNVTFRCDPISEHNRLYWYRQTLGQGPEFLTYFQNEAQLEKSRLLSDRFSAERPKGSFSTLEIQRTEQGDSAMYLCASSPIGQSYNSPLHFGNGTRLTVT.

CDR3 sequence: CASSQGSRISYGYTF. CDR3 nucleotides: TGCGCCAGCAGCCAAGGGTCCAGAATAAGCTATGGCTACACCTTC. The chain joins TRBV4-1 to TRBJ1-2; D gene unclear. The germline V and J ends were trimmed by 1 base and 4 bases, with 13 bases remaining between them. The CDR3 runs 15 residues. Germline values: CDR1 MGHRA, CDR2 YSYEKL.

The chain employs TRBV12-3 or TRBV12-4 and TRBJ2-5; possibly TRBD1 for D (5 bases). CDR3 length: 12 residues. The V and J ends lost 4 bases and 5 bases respectively, with 8 bases between them. The CDR3: CASSSGIETQYF. The CDR3 nucleotides are TGTGCCAGCAGTTCAGGGATCGAGACCCAGTACTTC.

This chain uses TRBV2 with TRBJ2-1, with a possible D match to TRBD1 (6 bases). V dropped 6 bases and J dropped 8 bases, with 17 bases sitting between them. The CDR3 contains 14 residues. CDR1 is SNHLY, CDR2 FYNNEI, per germline. CDR3 DNA: TGTGCCAGCAGGGGGGTCGGGCCAGGGGATGAGCAGTTCTTC. It yields the protein CASRGVGPGDEQFF.

This chain joins TRBV14 and TRBJ2-1; maybe TRBD1 (6 bases). Trimming took off 4 bases at V and 8 bases at J, with 9 bases between the two ends. This CDR3 comprises 12 residues. Germline V lookup: CDR1 SGHDN, CDR2 FVKESK. The CDR3 region is CASSRGLDEQFF. In DNA, the CDR3 is TGTGCCAGCAGCCGGGGGCTGGATGAGCAGTTCTTC.

The rearrangement links TRBV4-2 to TRBJ1-1; 7 positions match TRBD1. CDR3 size: 15 residues. Unmatched junction bases numbered 15, after V lost 3 bases and J lost 11 bases. Germline V gene data show CDR1 as LGHNA and CDR2 as YNFKEQ. The CDR3 reads CASSQAPGQTPWAFF. In nucleotides, the CDR3 is TGTGCCAGCAGCCAGGCACCGGGACAGACGCCCTGGGCTTTCTTT.

The rearrangement links TRBV11-2 to TRBJ1-1; no firm D call. Germline V gene lookup returns CDR1 SGHAT and CDR2 FQNNGV. V gave up 6 bases and J gave up 4 bases, with 21 bases separating them. CDR3 length equals 16 residues. Written as DNA, the CDR3 is TGTGCCAGCAGTCACTCTCGGACGGGGTTGGGCACTGAAGCTTTCTTT. Translating it yields CASSHSRTGLGTEAFF.

CDR3 bases: TGCAGCGTTGAAGCTGCAGGGGTCTCCTACGAGCAGTACTTC. Amino acids: CSVEAAGVSYEQYF. J is TRBJ2-7 and V is TRBV29-1, with D maybe TRBD1 (6 bases). From germline, CDR1 is SQVTM and CDR2 ANQGSEA. V was shortened by 1 base and J by 0 bases, with 10 bases between the two germline ends. This CDR3 comprises 14 residues.